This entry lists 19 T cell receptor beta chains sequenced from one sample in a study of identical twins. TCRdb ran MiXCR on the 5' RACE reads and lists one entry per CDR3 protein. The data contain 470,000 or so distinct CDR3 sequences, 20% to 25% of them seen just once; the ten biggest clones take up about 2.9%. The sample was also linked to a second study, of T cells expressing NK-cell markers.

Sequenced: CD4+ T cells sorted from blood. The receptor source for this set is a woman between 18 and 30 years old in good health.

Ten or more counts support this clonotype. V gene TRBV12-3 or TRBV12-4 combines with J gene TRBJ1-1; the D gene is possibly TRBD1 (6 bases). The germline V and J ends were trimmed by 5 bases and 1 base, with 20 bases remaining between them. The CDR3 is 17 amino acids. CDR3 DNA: TGTGCCAGCAGTCCCGGGACACACTTCCTTCCGAACACTGAAGCTTTCTTT. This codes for CASSPGTHFLPNTEAFF.

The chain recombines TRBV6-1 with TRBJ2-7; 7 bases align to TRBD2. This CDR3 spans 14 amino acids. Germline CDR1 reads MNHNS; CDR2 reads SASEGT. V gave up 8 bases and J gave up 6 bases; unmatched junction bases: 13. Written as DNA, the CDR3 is TGTGCCAGCTCCTTGGGAGGGGCATCGGGCGAGCAGTACTTC. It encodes CASSLGGASGEQYF.

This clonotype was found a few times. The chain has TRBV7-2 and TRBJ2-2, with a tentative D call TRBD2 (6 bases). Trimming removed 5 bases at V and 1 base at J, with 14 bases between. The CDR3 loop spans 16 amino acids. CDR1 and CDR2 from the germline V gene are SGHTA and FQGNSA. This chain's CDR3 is CASSPRGGENTGELFF. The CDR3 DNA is TGTGCCAGCAGCCCTCGGGGCGGGGAGAACACCGGGGAGCTGTTTTTT.

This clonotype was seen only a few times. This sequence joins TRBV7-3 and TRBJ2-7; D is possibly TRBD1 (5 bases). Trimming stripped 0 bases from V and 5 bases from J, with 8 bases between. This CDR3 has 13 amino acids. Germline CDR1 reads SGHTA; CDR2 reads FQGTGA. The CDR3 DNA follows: TGTGCCAGCAGCTTAACGTTAGGGGACGAGCAGTACTTC. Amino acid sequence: CASSLTLGDEQYF.

The CDR3 DNA is TGTGCCAGCAGCTTTTTTAGCGCCCAGGGAATTCAGTACTTC. It specifies CASSFFSAQGIQYF. The rearrangement joins TRBV5-6 to TRBJ2-4; the D call may be TRBD1 or TRBD2 (5 bases each). The V end was cut by 2 bases, the J end by 10 bases, with 16 bases between. Germline V gene lookup returns CDR1 SGHDT and CDR2 YYEEEE. This CDR3 spans 14 amino acids.

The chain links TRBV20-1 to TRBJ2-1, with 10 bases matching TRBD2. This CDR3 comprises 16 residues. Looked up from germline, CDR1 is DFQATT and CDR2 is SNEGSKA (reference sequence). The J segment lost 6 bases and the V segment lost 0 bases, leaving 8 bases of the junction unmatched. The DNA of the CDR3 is TGCAGTGCTAGAGATACGATGAGCGGGAGGGCCAATGAGCAGTTCTTC. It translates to CSARDTMSGRANEQFF.

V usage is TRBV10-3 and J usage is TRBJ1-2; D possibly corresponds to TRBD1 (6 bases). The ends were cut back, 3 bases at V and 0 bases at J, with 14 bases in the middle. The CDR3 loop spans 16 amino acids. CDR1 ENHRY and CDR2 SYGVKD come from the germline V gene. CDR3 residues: CAISDPRQASNYGYTF. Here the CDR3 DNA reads TGTGCCATCAGTGATCCACGACAGGCATCTAACTATGGCTACACCTTC.

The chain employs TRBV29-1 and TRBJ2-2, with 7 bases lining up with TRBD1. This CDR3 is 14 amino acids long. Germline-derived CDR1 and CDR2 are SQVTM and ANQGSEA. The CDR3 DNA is TGCGCCATTAGGGGACAGTCGAACACCGGGGAGCTGTTTTTT. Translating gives CAIRGQSNTGELFF.

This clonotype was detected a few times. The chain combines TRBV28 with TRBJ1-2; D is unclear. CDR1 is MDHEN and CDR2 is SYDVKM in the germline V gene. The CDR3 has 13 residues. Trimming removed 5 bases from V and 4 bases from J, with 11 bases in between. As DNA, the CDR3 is TGTGCCAGCAGTGTGGACGGGATCTATGGCTACACCTTC. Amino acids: CASSVDGIYGYTF.

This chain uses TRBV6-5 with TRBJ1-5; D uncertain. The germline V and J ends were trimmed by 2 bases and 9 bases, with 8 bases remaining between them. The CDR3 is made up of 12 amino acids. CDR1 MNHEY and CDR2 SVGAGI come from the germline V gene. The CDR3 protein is CASSYGHGPQHF. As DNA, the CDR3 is TGTGCCAGCAGTTACGGTCATGGGCCCCAGCATTTT.

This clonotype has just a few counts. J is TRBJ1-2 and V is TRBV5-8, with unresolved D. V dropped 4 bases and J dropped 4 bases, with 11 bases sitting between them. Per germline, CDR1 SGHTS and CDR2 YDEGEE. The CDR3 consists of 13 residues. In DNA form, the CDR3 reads TGTGCCAGCAGCGCAACCTCCCTCTATGGCTACACCTTC. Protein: CASSATSLYGYTF.

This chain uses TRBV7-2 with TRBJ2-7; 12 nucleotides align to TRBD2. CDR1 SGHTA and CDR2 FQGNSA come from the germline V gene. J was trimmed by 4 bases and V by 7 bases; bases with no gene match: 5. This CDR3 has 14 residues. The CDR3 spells CASTPLAGGYEQYF. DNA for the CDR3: TGTGCCAGCACCCCACTAGCGGGAGGATACGAGCAGTACTTC. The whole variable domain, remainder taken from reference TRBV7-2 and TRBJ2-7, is GAGVSQSPSNKVTEKGKDVELRCDPISGHTALYWYRQSLGQGLEFLIYFQGNSAPDKSGLPSDRFSAERTGGSVSTLTIQRTQQEDSAVYLCASTPLAGGYEQYFGPGTRLTVT.

CDR3 region: CASSPGTARYYEQYF. Written as DNA, the CDR3 is TGCGCCAGCAGCCCCGGGACAGCCCGTTACTACGAGCAGTACTTC. The chain combines TRBV4-3 with TRBJ2-7, with TRBD1 matching 7 bases. J was trimmed by 3 bases and V by 4 bases; bases with no gene match: 9. Germline V gives CDR1 LGHNA, CDR2 YSLEER. The CDR3 is made up of 15 amino acids.

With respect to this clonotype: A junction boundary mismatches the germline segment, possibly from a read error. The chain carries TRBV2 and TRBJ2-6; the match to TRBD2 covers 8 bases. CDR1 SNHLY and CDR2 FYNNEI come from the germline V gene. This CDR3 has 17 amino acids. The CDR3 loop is CASSEEVAGTGANVLTF. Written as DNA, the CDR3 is TGTGCCAGCAGCGAAGAGGTAGCGGGAACCGGGGCCAACGTCCTGACTTTC.

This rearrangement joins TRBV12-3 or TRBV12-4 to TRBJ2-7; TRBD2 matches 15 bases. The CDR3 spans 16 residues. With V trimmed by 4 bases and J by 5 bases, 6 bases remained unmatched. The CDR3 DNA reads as TGTGCCAGCAGTTCTGGACTAGCGGGAGGGCGTAACGAGCAGTACTTC. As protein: CASSSGLAGGRNEQYF.

The DNA of the CDR3 is TGCGCCAGCAGCGCCGGACAGCTAACTGAAGCTTTCTTT. Translation gives CASSAGQLTEAFF. This rearrangement joins TRBV5-1 to TRBJ1-1, with D perhaps matching TRBD1 (6 bases). The CDR3 is made up of 13 amino acids. The V end was cut by 4 bases, the J end by 5 bases, with 12 bases between. The germline CDR1 and CDR2 sequences are SGHRS and YFSETQ.

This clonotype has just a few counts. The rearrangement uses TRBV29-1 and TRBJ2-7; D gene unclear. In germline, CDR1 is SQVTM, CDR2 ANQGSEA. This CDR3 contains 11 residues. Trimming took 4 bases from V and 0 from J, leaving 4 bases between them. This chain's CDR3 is CSVVFSYEQYF. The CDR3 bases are TGCAGCGTTGTGTTCTCCTACGAGCAGTACTTC.

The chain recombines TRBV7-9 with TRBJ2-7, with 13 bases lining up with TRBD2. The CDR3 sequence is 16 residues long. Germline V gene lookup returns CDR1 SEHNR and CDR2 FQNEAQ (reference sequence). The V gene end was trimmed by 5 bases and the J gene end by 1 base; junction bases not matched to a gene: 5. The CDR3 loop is CASSRGLAGTSYEQYF. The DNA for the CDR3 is TGTGCCAGCAGCAGGGGACTAGCGGGAACTTCCTACGAGCAGTACTTC.

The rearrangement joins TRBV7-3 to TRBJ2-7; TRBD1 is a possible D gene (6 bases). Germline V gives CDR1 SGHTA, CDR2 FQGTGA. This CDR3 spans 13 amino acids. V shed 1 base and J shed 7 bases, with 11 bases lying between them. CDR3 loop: CASSLSGQGEQYF. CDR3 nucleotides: TGTGCCAGCAGCTTAAGTGGGCAGGGGGAGCAGTACTTC.